This passage covers 22 T cell receptor beta chains from one sample sequenced in a study of blood T cell repertoires in COVID-19. The table came from immunoSEQ multiplex PCR; TCRdb's copy has only in-frame clones and leaves some out. The sample contains about 59,000 clones, approximately 80% of which appear only once. Sequenced: peripheral blood. The receptors originated from a woman in her 70s with acute or convalescent COVID-19.

The gene calls are TRBV7-9 and TRBJ1-1; 8 bases match TRBD1. Germline V CDR1 and CDR2: SEHNR, FQNEAQ (reference sequence). This CDR3 is built from 14 residues. J gave up 5 bases and V 2 bases, and 4 bases lay outside the gene matches. The CDR3 sequence is CASSLTQGATEAFF. CDR3 in DNA: TGTGCCAGCAGCTTAACCCAGGGGGCAACTGAAGCTTTCTTT.

Only a few counts were recorded for this clone. At one end the junction does not follow the germline gene, possibly because of a read error. The rearrangement joins TRBV5-1 to TRBJ2-7, with 8 bases fitting TRBD2. The germline CDR1 and CDR2 sequences are SGHRS and YFSETQ. This CDR3 is built from 16 residues. CDR3 amino acids: CASSLLPGGEGYEIDF. CDR3 DNA sequence: TGCGCCAGCAGCTTGTTACCCGGGGGGGAAGGGTACGAAATAGACTTC.

V usage is TRBV7-2 and J usage is TRBJ2-7; no reliable D call. The CDR3 sequence is 15 residues long. V lost 4 bases and J lost 5, with 18 bases in between. Germline V gene lookup returns CDR1 SGHTA and CDR2 FQGNSA. The CDR3 here is CASSSVLAVWDEQYF. CDR3 bases: TGTGCCAGCAGCTCTGTATTGGCGGTTTGGGACGAGCAGTACTTC.

The chain joins TRBV19 to TRBJ2-4; 9 nucleotides align to TRBD1. Germline CDR1 is LNHDA and CDR2 is SQIVND (reference sequence). V lost 6 bases to trimming and J lost 7 bases; unmatched junction nucleotides: 1. The length of the CDR3 is 12 residues. CDR3 coding DNA: TGTGCCAGTAGCGGACAGGGGAACATTCAGTACTTC. This sequence encodes CASSGQGNIQYF.

This clone has just one count. V gene TRBV5-1 combines with J gene TRBJ1-1; D gene unclear. Germline V gene data show CDR1 as SGHRS and CDR2 as YFSETQ. V was pared by 2 bases and J by 5 bases, with 7 bases between. The CDR3 loop spans 12 amino acids. CDR3: CASSFGRTEAFF. The CDR3 nucleotides are TGCGCCAGCAGCTTCGGGAGGACTGAAGCTTTCTTT.

The chain recombines TRBV6-6 with TRBJ2-1; 11 positions match TRBD2. Trimming at V came to 6 bases and at J to 2 bases, leaving 15 bases not matched to a gene. The CDR3 has 19 amino acids. The germline V gene encodes CDR1 MNHNY and CDR2 SVGAGI (reference sequence). CDR3 DNA sequence: TGTGCCAGCAGCCGAGAGAGACCGGGACTAGCGGAAACCTACAATGAGCAGTTCTTC. Translation: CASSRERPGLAETYNEQFF.

The J gene is TRBJ2-2, the V gene TRBV7-9, with D possibly being TRBD2 (6 bases). The CDR3 extends over 15 amino acids. Germline assignment: CDR1 SEHNR and CDR2 FQNEAQ (reference sequence). V lost 5 bases, J lost 0 bases, and 10 bases lay in between. CDR3 in amino acids: CASSEWGANTGELFF. CDR3 coding DNA: TGTGCCAGCAGCGAGTGGGGGGCGAACACCGGGGAGCTGTTTTTT.

This clone was counted between two and nine times. This chain's CDR3 is CASSYSRTGGTGYTF. The CDR3 DNA reads TGTGCCAGCAGTTACTCCCGGACAGGGGGCACTGGCTACACCTTC. The chain has TRBV6-5 and TRBJ1-2; 11 bases are shared with TRBD1. Germline CDR1 reads MNHEY; CDR2 reads SVGAGI. The V and J ends lost 0 bases and 7 bases, in that order; junction bases with no gene match: 4. This CDR3 spans 15 amino acids.

The chain employs TRBV19 and TRBJ1-1, with a possible D match to TRBD1 (6 bases). From germline, CDR1 is LNHDA and CDR2 SQIVND (reference sequence). Trimming shortened V by 4 bases and J by 4 bases, and 13 bases separated the two germline ends. The CDR3 covers 14 residues. The CDR3 bases are TGTGCCAGTAGTACCCTTATAGGGGGCACTGAAGCTTTCTTT. Amino acid sequence: CASSTLIGGTEAFF.

This clone was seen just once. A much bigger clone sits one base away, suggesting this may be a read error. The J gene is TRBJ2-7, the V gene TRBV7-2, with 9 nucleotides matching TRBD1. Germline assignment: CDR1 SGHTA and CDR2 FQGNSA. CDR3 size: 14 residues. V gave up 1 base and J gave up 2 bases; unmatched junction bases: 0. The CDR3 DNA follows: TGTGCCAGCAGCTTAGGGACAGGGGCCTACGAGCAGTACTTC. This translates into CASSLGTGAYEQYF.

The chain combines TRBV29-1 with TRBJ2-5, with D tentatively TRBD1 (6 bases). Trimming removed 4 bases at V and 3 bases at J, with 9 bases between. This CDR3 contains 12 residues. CDR1 and CDR2 (germline): SQVTM, ANQGSEA. The CDR3 region is CSVGRTEETQYF. The DNA for the CDR3 is TGCAGCGTTGGTCGGACAGAAGAGACCCAGTACTTC.

This clone was seen once. The chain combines TRBV7-9 with TRBJ2-5, with a possible D match to TRBD1 (6 bases). V was shortened by 5 bases and J by 7 bases, with 20 bases between the two germline ends. The CDR3 sequence is 15 residues long. Germline V gene data show CDR1 as SEHNR and CDR2 as FQNEAQ (reference sequence). CDR3 residues: CASSPSGGGSRTQYF. CDR3 DNA: TGTGCCAGCAGCCCTTCGGGTGGGGGCTCTAGGACCCAGTACTTC.

The rearrangement uses TRBV5-4 and TRBJ2-7; tentatively, D is TRBD1 (6 bases). Germline V gives CDR1 SGHNT, CDR2 YYREEE (reference sequence). The CDR3 runs 14 residues. The germline V and J ends were trimmed by 1 base and 4 bases, with 12 bases remaining between them. The CDR3, as DNA: TGTGCCAGCAGCTTGTTCAGCAGGGGTTACGAGCAGTACTTC. Translated: CASSLFSRGYEQYF.

CDR3 DNA: TGTGCCAGCAGTAAACAGGGGACTAATGAAAAACTGTTTTTT. Translation gives CASSKQGTNEKLFF. The rearrangement uses TRBV28 and TRBJ1-4; 7 bases fit TRBD1. This CDR3 has 14 residues. The germline V gene encodes CDR1 MDHEN and CDR2 SYDVKM. The junction had 2 bases not matched to a gene; V was cut back by 5 bases and J by 2 bases.

This sequence joins TRBV6-2 or TRBV6-3 and TRBJ1-2, with unresolved D. V was pared by 2 bases and J by 2 bases, with 12 bases between. The CDR3 is 15 residues long. In germline, CDR1 is MNHEY, CDR2 SVGEGT. DNA of the CDR3: TGTGCCAGCAGTTACCGAGACCGAGGGAACTATGGCTACACCTTC. It yields the protein CASSYRDRGNYGYTF.

The rearrangement links TRBV9 to TRBJ1-2; no firm D call. CDR3 size: 13 residues. The germline V and J ends were trimmed by 2 bases and 3 bases, with 8 bases remaining between them. The germline gives CDR1 SGDLS, CDR2 YYNGEE. The CDR3 region has the DNA TGTGCCAGCAGCGTTCTAAACGACTATGGCTACACCTTC. Its protein is CASSVLNDYGYTF.

The genes are TRBV5-1 and TRBJ2-2; a possible D gene is TRBD2 (5 bases). Germline V gene data show CDR1 as SGHRS and CDR2 as YFSETQ. The ends were cut back, 0 bases at V and 0 bases at J, with 9 bases in the middle. This CDR3 region has 16 residues. The CDR3 DNA follows: TGCGCCAGCAGCTTGGGACGGGGTGCGAACACCGGGGAGCTGTTTTTT. It yields the protein CASSLGRGANTGELFF. Full variable domain (missing parts from reference TRBV5-1 and TRBJ2-2): KAGVTQTPRYLIKTRGQQVTLSCSPISGHRSVSWYQQTPGQGLQFLFEYFSETQRNKGNFPGRFSGRQFSNSRSEMNVSTLELGDSALYLCASSLGRGANTGELFFGEGSRLTVL.

The chain uses TRBV5-6 and TRBJ2-2; the D gene is possibly TRBD2 (6 bases). This CDR3 is 17 amino acids long. Germline loops: CDR1 SGHDT, CDR2 YYEEEE. The V end was cut by 3 bases, the J end by 6 bases, with 21 bases between. The CDR3 coding sequence is TGTGCCAGCAGCTCCTCCTTCGGGGACTTCAAACCCGGGGAGCTGTTTTTT. This codes for CASSSSFGDFKPGELFF.

The CDR3 nucleotides read TGTGCCAGCAGCTCGGGACTAAACACCGGGGAGCTGTTTTTT. Encoded protein: CASSSGLNTGELFF. V gene TRBV7-2 combines with J gene TRBJ2-2; 7 bases match TRBD2. The CDR3 is made up of 14 amino acids. Germline assignment: CDR1 SGHTA and CDR2 FQGNSA. V gave up 4 bases and J gave up 2 bases; unmatched junction bases: 1.

This chain uses TRBV20-1 with TRBJ1-1, with D perhaps TRBD1 (5 bases). Germline lookup yields CDR1 DFQATT and CDR2 SNEGSKA (reference sequence). This CDR3 contains 12 residues. Between the trimmed V and J ends, which lost 3 bases and 3 bases, there was a span of 8 bases. The CDR3 nucleotides read TGCAGTGCTAGTGGGGGGGACACTGAAGCTTTCTTT. This encodes CSASGGDTEAFF.

The CDR3 region has the DNA TGCGCCAGCAGCCAAGAATCCGTACCAGGCAATTCACCCCTCCACTTT. Translation gives CASSQESVPGNSPLHF. The genes are TRBV4-1 and TRBJ1-6, with D hard to call. Germline CDR1 MGHRA, CDR2 YSYEKL. Trimming removed 0 bases from V and 7 bases from J, with 13 bases in between. There are 16 residues in the CDR3.

This clone showed up just a few times. This chain uses TRBV23-1 with TRBJ2-3; 12 bases are a match to TRBD2. TRBV23-1 is an open reading frame whose function is uncertain. The length of the CDR3 is 19 residues. V gave up 4 bases and J gave up 0 bases; unmatched junction bases: 11. This chain's CDR3 is CASSPQPLLAGGSTDTQYF. CDR3 nucleotides: TGCGCCAGCAGTCCCCAACCGTTACTAGCGGGGGGTAGCACAGATACGCAGTATTTT.